The TCR beta chain described here comes from a study of regulatory T cells in long-lasting Graves disease. Time point of the sample: persistent/refractory GD, antithyroid drugs over 5 years with positive TRAb. The authors made the TCR library using RNA they extracted from PBMCs. About this clonotype itself: Its antigen is still unknown.

Library construction for TCR beta used iRepertoire HTBI primers and Arm-PCR of CDR3 regions. TCRdb reprocessed the multiplex PCR reads via MiXCR and lists one record per CDR3 protein. The sample has roughly 400,000 distinct CDR3 sequences, less than 25% seen once. Study-wide results and limits: Whereas 966 public clonotypes were shared by new patients, persistent patients shared more, at about 2,500. TRBV28, TRBJ1-2 and TRBJ2-5 were favored in persistent disease. Lower TCR diversity characterized persistent Graves' patients relative to newly diagnosed patients.

The ends were cut back, 7 bases at V and 2 bases at J, with 14 bases in the middle. This CDR3 contains 14 residues. The specimen comprised peripheral blood mononuclear cells (PBMCs), sampled when the disease was refractory, from a patient treated with antithyroid drugs. The chain links TRBV12-3 or TRBV12-4 to TRBJ1-1; D is ambiguous. The TCR sequence derives from a female donor with Graves disease. The CDR3 DNA reads TGTGCCAGCACCCATATCACAGCTAACACTGAAGCTTTCTTT. This gives the protein CASTHITANTEAFF.